The TCR beta chain under discussion was sequenced for a study of early T cells in non-severe SARS-CoV-2 infection (dated by TCRdb to the early 2020s). For the wider study: Because TCR sequencing was done on bulk RNA from unsorted whole blood, the alpha and beta chains could not be paired. Study-wide findings and limitations: Matching against VDJdb was skewed toward anti-spike CD8 responses, likely underestimated virus-specific expansions, and missed private and CD4 specificities.

This clonotype was seen ten or more times. Its cognate antigen has yet to be identified. Base qualities are not provided; no much larger clone lies one nucleotide away. The library came from 5' RACE. Sequencing took place on a NextSeq 500. In the TCR library protocol, unique molecular identifiers were attached to individual cDNA molecules to correct for PCR bias and sequencing error. Both TCR alpha and beta chains were sequenced, and tight co-correlation was observed between alpha and beta sequence abundances in each sample. The source study handled its data this way. Decombinator V4 was used to perform V gene, J gene and CDR3 annotation of TCR sequences. TCRs were defined as expanded if a significant change between any two time points was detected under a Poisson model with p below 0.0001. Abundances of TCRs were expressed as counts per million after normalisation to the total number of TCRs sequenced in each sample. TRAV1-2 paired with TRAJ12, TRAJ20 or TRAJ33 defined MAIT TCRs, while TRAV10 paired with TRAJ18 defined iNKT TCRs. VDJdb, accessed on 1 November 2021, was searched for TCRs annotated for CMV, EBV and SARS-CoV-2, and TCRs annotated for more than one antigen were excluded. The public sequencing data were trimmed at Q25 with fastp and processed into clonotypes with MiXCR by TCRdb, which kept only in-frame beta chains. For every CDR3 protein sequence, its rows merge into one entry that carries the most common genes and DNA. The V and J calls, along with clone size, are taken from TCRdb and not from the paper's own processing. Present in this sample are 15,000 to 25,000 distinct CDR3 sequences, 4% to 5.5% of which were seen just once. The ten most abundant clones make up 7.2% of the sample.

The CDR3 holds 17 amino acids from the cysteine to the phenylalanine. Only CDR3 DNA remains: 51 bases, in frame from the first base. This was a case-control study nested in a cohort of healthcare workers in London, UK, who had nasopharyngeal swab PCR tests and blood samples taken every week. Healthcare workers were recruited during the week of the UK lockdown, between 23 and 31 March 2020, and followed weekly for up to roughly 15 weeks. Specimen: whole blood. This sequence was found in an adult who was a healthcare worker with PCR-confirmed SARS-CoV-2 infection or an uninfected control (not recorded which). This chain is built from TRBV21-1 and TRBJ2-2; the table's D gene call, TRBD1, was not cross checked with the DNA. TRBV21-1 is a documented pseudogene. CDR3 sequence: CASSSAGTRKQTGELFF. In nucleotides, the sequence is TGTGCCAGCAGCAGCGCCGGGACAAGGAAACAAACCGGGGAGCTGTTTTTT.